The present T cell receptor (beta chain) was sequenced within a study of beta chain features in type 1 diabetes. Per the germline V gene, CDR1 is SGHTA and CDR2 is FQGNSA. V lost 8 bases, J lost 0 bases, and 6 bases stayed unmatched. The CDR3 length is 17 residues. In this sample, this clone turned up a few times. Its antigen is not known. General study results and limits: Equally in patients and controls, shorter templates might have been favored by PCR. In every one of the four CD4+ subsets, TCRB CDR3s were moderately but significantly shorter in Type 1 diabetes patients.

cDNA synthesis used the whole RNA isolate, giving expressed TCRB sequences. Here immunoSEQ multiplex PCR was the method, and the copy in TCRdb shows in-frame clones only, minus some. Of 600,000 to 750,000 clones in the sample, roughly 12% are singletons; the top ten hold around 0.12%. Source material: naive CD4+ T cells from blood. The sequence derives from a man aged 25 to 40 with type 1 diabetes. V is TRBV7-2 and J is TRBJ2-6; 11 bases align to TRBD1. CDR3 nucleotides: TGTGCCAGCCCTCGGACAGGGGGCTTCTCTGGGGCCAACGTCCTGACTTTC. This sequence encodes CASPRTGGFSGANVLTF.